A single sample gave rise to the 2 T cell receptor beta chains below, sequenced in a study of OX40 agonist ivuxolimab in advanced cancers. Method: immunoSEQ multiplex PCR; TCRdb's copy keeps in-frame clones and lacks some. The repertoire includes 35,000 to 50,000 clones, approximately 78% of them detected once, and roughly 2.7% sits in the top ten. The input for sequencing was CD4+ or CD8+ T cells sorted from blood, taken in a trial of the OX40 agonist ivuxolimab. The source of these receptors is an adult with an advanced solid tumor such as melanoma, head and neck, liver or kidney cancer.

This clone was observed a handful of times. This chain uses TRBV6-1 with TRBJ1-2, with D unclear. The CDR3 consists of 13 residues. V shed 11 bases and J shed 4 bases, with 17 bases lying between them. CDR1 is MNHNS and CDR2 is SASEGT in the germline V gene. CDR3 bases: TGTGCCTCAAGGGTCGGGGATGGCTATGGCTACACCTTC. Translating it yields CASRVGDGYGYTF.

This clone occurred once. The chain recombines TRBV25-1 with TRBJ1-3, with TRBD1 identical over 8 bases. Germline trimming cut 5 bases from V and 0 bases from J; bases unmatched to any gene: 6. CDR3 length equals 16 residues. In germline, CDR1 is MGHDK, CDR2 SYGVNS. CDR3 bases: TGTGCCAGCAGTCGATTGGGACAGGACTCTGGAAACACCATATATTTT. Protein product: CASSRLGQDSGNTIYF.